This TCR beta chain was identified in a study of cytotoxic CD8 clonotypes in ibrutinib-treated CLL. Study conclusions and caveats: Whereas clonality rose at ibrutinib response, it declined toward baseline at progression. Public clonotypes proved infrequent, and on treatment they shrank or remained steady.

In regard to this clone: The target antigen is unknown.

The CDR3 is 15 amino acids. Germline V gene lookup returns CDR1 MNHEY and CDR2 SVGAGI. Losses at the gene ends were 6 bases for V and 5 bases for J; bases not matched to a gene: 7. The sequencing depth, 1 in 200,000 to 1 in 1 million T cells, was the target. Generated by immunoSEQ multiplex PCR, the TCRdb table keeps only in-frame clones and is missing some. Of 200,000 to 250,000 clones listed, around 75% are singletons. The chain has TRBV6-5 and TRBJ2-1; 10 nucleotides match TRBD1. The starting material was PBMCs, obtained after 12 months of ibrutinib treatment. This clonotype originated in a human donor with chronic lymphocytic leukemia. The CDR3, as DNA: TGTGCCAGCAGCCCGGACAGGGGGAAGAACAATGAGCAGTTCTTC. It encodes CASSPDRGKNNEQFF.